What follows are 5 T cell receptor beta chains derived from one specimen sequenced in a study of CXCR3-negative and CXCR3-positive naive CD8 T cells. Through 5' RACE with UMI labels, the TRB cDNA libraries were prepared. After re-calling the 5' RACE reads, TCRdb lists one entry per CDR3 protein, DNA absent. Here the sample table reports 20,000 to 30,000 distinct CDR3 sequences. Sequenced sample: naive CXCR3- CD8+ T cells from blood. Regarding subset: CD45RO-CCR7+CD27+CD95- naive CD8+ T cells lacking CXCR3 (TNR3-). The receptors derive from a human donor in good health. Some clones in this sample may be carry-over from other donors' samples.

The J gene is TRBJ1-1, the V gene TRBV27; without DNA, the TCRdb call of TRBD1 cannot be checked. This CDR3 contains 16 residues. Germline lookup yields CDR1 MNHEY and CDR2 SMNVEV (reference sequence). The CDR3 sequence is CASSPLPGRGNTEAFF.

The chain recombines TRBV6-2 or TRBV6-3 with TRBJ1-2; TCRdb calls TRBD1, which cannot be checked without DNA. CDR1 is MNHEY, CDR2 SVGEGT, per germline. The CDR3 sequence is 15 residues long. The CDR3 reads CASRARTDIDYGYTF.

This sequence joins TRBV7-2 and TRBJ1-1. This CDR3 has 14 residues. CDR1 is SGHTA and CDR2 is FQGNSA in the germline V gene. The CDR3 protein is CASSLSTGNTEAFF. The whole variable domain, remainder taken from reference TRBV7-2 and TRBJ1-1, is GAGVSQSPSNKVTEKGKDVELRCDPISGHTALYWYRQSLGQGLEFLIYFQGNSAPDKSGLPSDRFSAERTGGSVSTLTIQRTQQEDSAVYLCASSLSTGNTEAFFGQGTRLTVV.

V gene TRBV29-1 combines with J gene TRBJ2-2; TCRdb selects TRBD1, and the lack of DNA leaves this call unchecked. The CDR3 runs 12 residues. CDR1 and CDR2 (germline): SQVTM, ANQGSEA. CDR3 loop: CSVVRGPGELFF.

The rearrangement joins TRBV20-1 to TRBJ2-1. Germline loops: CDR1 DFQATT, CDR2 SNEGSKA (reference sequence). This CDR3 has 13 residues. CDR3 sequence reads: CSATTSSYNEQFF.